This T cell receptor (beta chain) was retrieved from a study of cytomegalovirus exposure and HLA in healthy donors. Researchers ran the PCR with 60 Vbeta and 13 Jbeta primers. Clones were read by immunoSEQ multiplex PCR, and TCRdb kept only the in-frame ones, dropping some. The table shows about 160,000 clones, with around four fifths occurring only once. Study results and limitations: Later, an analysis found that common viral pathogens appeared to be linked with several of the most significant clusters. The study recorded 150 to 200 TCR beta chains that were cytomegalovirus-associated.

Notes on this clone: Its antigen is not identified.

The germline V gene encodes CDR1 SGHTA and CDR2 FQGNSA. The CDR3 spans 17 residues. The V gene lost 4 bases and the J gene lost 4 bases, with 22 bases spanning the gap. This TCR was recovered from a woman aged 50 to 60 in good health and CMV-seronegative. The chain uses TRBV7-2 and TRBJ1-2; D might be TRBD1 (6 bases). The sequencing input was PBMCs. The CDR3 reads CASSYYPETGWVYGYTF. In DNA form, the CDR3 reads TGTGCCAGCAGCTATTACCCGGAAACAGGGTGGGTCTATGGCTACACCTTC.